These T cell receptor beta chains were read from a single sample in a study of cytomegalovirus exposure and HLA in healthy donors. Here immunoSEQ multiplex PCR was the method, and the copy in TCRdb shows in-frame clones only, minus some. This repertoire shows approximately 150,000 clones, roughly 85% found once; its top ten account for 9% to 10%. Sequencing was performed on PBMCs. All receptors derive from a young man in good health and CMV-seropositive. Both conserved end residues are part of each CDR3. D genes are given only for firm matches. Clone size is stated in some rows and not others, as once, few, many or a class when expanded.

J	V	size	D	CDR3	DNA
TRBJ2-7	TRBV11-2	.	.	CASSSRTPPYEQYF	TGTGCCAGCAGCTCACGGACACCCCCCTACGAGCAGTACTTC
TRBJ2-1	TRBV11-2	.	TRBD2	CASISGMSYNEQFF	TGTGCCAGCATTAGCGGGATGTCCTACAATGAGCAGTTCTTC
TRBJ2-1	TRBV7-9	once	TRBD2	CASSSVGLVNNEQFF	TGTGCCAGCAGCTCCGTCGGACTAGTGAACAATGAGCAGTTCTTC
TRBJ2-1	TRBV27	.	TRBD2	CASSSYGTSGGLALYNEQFF	TGTGCCAGCAGTTCTTACGGGACTAGTGGGGGGTTAGCTCTATACAATGAGCAGTTCTTC
TRBJ2-6	TRBV28	.	TRBD1	CATSGTGLSGANVLTF	TGTGCCACTTCCGGGACAGGACTCTCTGGGGCCAACGTCCTGACTTTC
TRBJ2-7	TRBV7-2	.	.	CASSSYVGDSYEQYF	TGTGCCAGCAGCTCGTACGTCGGGGACTCCTACGAGCAGTACTTC
TRBJ1-6	TRBV25-1	.	.	CASSGREDNHSPLHF	TGTGCCAGCAGTGGAAGAGAGGACAATCATTCACCCCTCCACTTT
TRBJ1-4	TRBV6-1	.	.	CASNQGTTNEKLFF	TGTGCCAGCAACCAGGGAACAACTAATGAAAAACTGTTTTTT
TRBJ1-1	TRBV5-1	.	TRBD1	CASSLAGTGYTEAFF	TGCGCCAGCAGCTTGGCCGGGACAGGGTACACTGAAGCTTTCTTT
TRBJ2-2	TRBV6-1	.	.	CASSEERPNTGELFF	TGTGCCAGCAGTGAAGAGAGGCCTAACACCGGGGAGCTGTTTTTT
TRBJ2-2	TRBV6-1	.	.	CAIWGDTGELFF	TGTGCCATCTGGGGGGACACCGGGGAGCTGTTTTTT
TRBJ1-2	TRBV11-2	.	.	CASSLDWGGDYGYTF	TGTGCCAGCAGCTTAGACTGGGGGGGCGACTATGGCTACACCTTC
TRBJ2-7	TRBV27	.	TRBD2	CASSLYAAGGPREQYF	TGTGCCAGCAGTTTATACGCGGCGGGAGGGCCGCGGGAGCAGTACTTC